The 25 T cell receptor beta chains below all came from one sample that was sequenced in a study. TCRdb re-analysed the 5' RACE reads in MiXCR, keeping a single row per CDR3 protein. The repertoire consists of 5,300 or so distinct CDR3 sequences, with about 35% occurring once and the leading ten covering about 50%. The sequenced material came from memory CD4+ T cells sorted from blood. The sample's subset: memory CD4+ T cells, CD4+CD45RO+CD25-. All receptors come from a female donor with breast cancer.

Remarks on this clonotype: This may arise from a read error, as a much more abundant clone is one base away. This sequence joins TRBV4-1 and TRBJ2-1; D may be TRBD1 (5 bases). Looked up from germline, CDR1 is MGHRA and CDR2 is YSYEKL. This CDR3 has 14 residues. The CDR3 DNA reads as TGCACCAGCAGCCAGCCCTGGGGCCCAAATGAGCAGTTCTTC. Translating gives CTSSQPWGPNEQFF.

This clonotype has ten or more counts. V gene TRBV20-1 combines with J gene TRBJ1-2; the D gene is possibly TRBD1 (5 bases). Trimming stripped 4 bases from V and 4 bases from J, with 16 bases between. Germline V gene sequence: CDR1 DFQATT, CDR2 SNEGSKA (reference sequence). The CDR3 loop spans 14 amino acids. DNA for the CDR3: TGCAGTGCTACCGGACATACTGAGGGCTATGGCTACACCTTC. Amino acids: CSATGHTEGYGYTF.

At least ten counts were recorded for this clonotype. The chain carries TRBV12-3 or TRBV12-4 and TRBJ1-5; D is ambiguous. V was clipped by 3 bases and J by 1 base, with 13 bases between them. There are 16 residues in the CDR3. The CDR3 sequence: CASSFALRPSNQPQHF. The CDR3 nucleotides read TGTGCCAGCAGTTTTGCGCTACGGCCCAGCAATCAGCCCCAGCATTTT.

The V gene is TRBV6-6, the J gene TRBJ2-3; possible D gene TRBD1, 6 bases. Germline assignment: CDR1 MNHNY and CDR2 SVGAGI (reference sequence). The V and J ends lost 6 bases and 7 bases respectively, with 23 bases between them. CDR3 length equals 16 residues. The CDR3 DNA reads TGTGCCAGCAGACCCGGTGGGGGCAGGGCCACCTATACGCAGTATTTT. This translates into CASRPGGGRATYTQYF.

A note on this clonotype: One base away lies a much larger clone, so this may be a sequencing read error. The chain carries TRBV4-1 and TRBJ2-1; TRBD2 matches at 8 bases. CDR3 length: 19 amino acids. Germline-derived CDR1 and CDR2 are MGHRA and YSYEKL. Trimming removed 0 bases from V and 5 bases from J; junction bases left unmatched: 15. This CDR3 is CASSQDSPQGSGIHNEQFF. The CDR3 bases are TGCGCCAGCAGCCAAGATAGCCCGCAAGGTAGCGGGATTCACAATGAGCAGTTCTTC.

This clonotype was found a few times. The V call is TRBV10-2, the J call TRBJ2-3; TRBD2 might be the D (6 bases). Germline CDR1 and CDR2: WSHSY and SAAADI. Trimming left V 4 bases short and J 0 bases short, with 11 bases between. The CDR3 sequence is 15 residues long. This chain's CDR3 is CASSVLARSTDTQYF. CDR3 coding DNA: TGCGCCAGCAGTGTACTAGCACGGAGCACAGATACGCAGTATTTT.

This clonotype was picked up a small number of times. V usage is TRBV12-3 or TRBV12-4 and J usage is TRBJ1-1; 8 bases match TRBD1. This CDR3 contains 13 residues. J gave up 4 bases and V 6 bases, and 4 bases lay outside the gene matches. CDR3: CASRNTGGTEAFF. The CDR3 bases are TGTGCCAGCAGAAACACAGGGGGCACTGAAGCTTTCTTT.

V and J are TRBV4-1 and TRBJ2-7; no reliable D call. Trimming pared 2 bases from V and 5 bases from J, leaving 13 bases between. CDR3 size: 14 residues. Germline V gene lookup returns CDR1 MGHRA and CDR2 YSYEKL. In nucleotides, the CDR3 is TGCGCCAGCAGCCAACCGACATGGATAGACGAGCAGTACTTC. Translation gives CASSQPTWIDEQYF.

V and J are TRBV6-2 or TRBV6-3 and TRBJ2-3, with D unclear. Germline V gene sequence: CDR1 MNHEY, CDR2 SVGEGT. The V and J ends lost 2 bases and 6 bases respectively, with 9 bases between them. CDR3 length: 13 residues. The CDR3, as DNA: TGTGCCAGCAGTTACGAAAGATTCGATACGCAGTATTTT. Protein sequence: CASSYERFDTQYF.

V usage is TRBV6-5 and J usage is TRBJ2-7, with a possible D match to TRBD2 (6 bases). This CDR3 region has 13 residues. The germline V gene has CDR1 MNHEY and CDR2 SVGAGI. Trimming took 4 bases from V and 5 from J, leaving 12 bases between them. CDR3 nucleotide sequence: TGTGCCAGCAGTTGGAAGGGCGGGGACGAGCAGTACTTC. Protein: CASSWKGGDEQYF.

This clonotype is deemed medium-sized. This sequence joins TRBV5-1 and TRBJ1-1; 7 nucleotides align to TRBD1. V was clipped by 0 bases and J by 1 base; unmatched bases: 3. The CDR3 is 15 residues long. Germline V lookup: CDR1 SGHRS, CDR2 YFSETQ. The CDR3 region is CASSLEWTGNTEAFF. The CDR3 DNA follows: TGCGCCAGCAGCTTGGAATGGACAGGGAACACTGAAGCTTTCTTT. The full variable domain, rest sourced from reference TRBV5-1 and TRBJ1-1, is KAGVTQTPRYLIKTRGQQVTLSCSPISGHRSVSWYQQTPGQGLQFLFEYFSETQRNKGNFPGRFSGRQFSNSRSEMNVSTLELGDSALYLCASSLEWTGNTEAFFGQGTRLTVV.

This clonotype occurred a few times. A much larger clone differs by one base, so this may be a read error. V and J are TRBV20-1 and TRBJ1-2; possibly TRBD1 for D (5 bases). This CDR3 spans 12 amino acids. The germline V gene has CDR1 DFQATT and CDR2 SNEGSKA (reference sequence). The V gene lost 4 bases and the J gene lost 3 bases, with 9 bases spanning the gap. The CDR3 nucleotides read TGCAGTGCTATCGGGGGAGACTATGGCTACACCTTC. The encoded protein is CSAIGGDYGYTF.

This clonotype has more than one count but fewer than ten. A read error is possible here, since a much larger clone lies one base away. CDR3 nucleotides: TGTGCCAGCAGCGCCGGGATGAACACCGGGGAGCTGTTTTTT. Its protein is CASSAGMNTGELFF. This rearrangement joins TRBV7-3 to TRBJ2-2; possible D gene TRBD2, 5 bases. Germline V CDR1 and CDR2: SGHTA, FQGTGA. The CDR3 contains 14 residues. The germline V and J ends were trimmed by 5 bases and 1 base, with 8 bases remaining between them.

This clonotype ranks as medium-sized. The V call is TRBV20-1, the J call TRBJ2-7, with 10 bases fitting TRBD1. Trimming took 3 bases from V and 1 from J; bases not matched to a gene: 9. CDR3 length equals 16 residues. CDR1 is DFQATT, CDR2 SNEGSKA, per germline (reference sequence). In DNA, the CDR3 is TGCAGTGCTAGGGGTATCCGGGACAGGGGTTCCTACGAGCAGTACTTC. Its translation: CSARGIRDRGSYEQYF.

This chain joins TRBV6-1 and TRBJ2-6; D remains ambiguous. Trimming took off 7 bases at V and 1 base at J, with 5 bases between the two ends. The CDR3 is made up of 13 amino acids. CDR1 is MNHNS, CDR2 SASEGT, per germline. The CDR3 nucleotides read TGTGCCAGCACCATTTCTGGGGCCAACGTCCTGACTTTC. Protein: CASTISGANVLTF.

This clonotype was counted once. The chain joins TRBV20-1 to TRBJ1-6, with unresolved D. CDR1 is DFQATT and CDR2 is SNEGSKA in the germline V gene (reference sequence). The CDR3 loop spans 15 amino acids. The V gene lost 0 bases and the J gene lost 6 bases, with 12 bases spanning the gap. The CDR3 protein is CSARDGVKSNSPLHF. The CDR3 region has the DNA TGCAGTGCTAGAGACGGGGTGAAGAGTAATTCACCCCTCCACTTT.

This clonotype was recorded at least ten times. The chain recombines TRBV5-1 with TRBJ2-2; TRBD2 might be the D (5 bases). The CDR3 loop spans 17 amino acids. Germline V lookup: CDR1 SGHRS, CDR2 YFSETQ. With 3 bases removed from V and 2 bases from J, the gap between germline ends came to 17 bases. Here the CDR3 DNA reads TGCGCCAGCAGCTGGGCCGGGGTGGGCGGCAACACCGGGGAGCTGTTTTTT. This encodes CASSWAGVGGNTGELFF.

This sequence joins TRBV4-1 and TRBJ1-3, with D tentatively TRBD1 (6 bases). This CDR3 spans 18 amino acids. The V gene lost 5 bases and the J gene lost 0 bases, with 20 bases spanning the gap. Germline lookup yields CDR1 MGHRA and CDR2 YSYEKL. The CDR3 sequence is CASSTVRWTVRSGNTIYF. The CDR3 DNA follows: TGCGCCAGCAGCACGGTCCGGTGGACAGTACGCTCTGGAAACACCATATATTTT.

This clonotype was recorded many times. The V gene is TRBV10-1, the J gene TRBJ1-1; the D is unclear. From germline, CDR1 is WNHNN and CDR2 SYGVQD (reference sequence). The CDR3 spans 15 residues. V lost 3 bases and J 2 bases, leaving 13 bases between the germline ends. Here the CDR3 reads CASSEGKARNTEAFF. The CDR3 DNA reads TGCGCCAGCAGTGAAGGAAAGGCGAGAAACACTGAAGCTTTCTTT.

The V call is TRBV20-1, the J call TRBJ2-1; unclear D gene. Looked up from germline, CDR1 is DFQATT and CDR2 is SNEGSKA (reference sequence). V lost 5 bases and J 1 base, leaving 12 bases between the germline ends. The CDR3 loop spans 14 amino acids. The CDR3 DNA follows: TGCAGTGCTCTCGACCCCCTTTCCTACAATGAGCAGTTCTTC. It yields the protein CSALDPLSYNEQFF.

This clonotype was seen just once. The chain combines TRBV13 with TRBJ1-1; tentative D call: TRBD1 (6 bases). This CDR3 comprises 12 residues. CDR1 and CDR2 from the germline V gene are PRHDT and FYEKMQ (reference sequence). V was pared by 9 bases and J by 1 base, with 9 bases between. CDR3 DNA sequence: TGTGCCAGTCGGGGACAGAACACTGAAGCTTTCTTT. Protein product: CASRGQNTEAFF.

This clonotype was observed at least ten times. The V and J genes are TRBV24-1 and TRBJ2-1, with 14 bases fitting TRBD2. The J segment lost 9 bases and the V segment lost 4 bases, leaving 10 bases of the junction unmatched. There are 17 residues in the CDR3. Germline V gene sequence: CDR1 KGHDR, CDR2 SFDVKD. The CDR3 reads CATSEVGTSGRGSEQFF. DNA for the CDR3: TGTGCCACCAGTGAAGTAGGGACTAGCGGGAGAGGGTCTGAGCAGTTCTTC.

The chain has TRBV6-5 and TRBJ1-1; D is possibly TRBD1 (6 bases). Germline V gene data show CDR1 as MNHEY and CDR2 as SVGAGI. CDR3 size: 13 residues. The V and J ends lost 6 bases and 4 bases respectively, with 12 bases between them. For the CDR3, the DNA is TGTGCCAGCAGGAAACAGGGATCCACTGAAGCTTTCTTT. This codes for CASRKQGSTEAFF.

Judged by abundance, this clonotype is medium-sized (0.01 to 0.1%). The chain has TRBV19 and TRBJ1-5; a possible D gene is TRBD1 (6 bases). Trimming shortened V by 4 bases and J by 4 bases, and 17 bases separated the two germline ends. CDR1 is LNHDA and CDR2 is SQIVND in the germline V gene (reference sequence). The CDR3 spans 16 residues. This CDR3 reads CASSTDKTGRNQPQHF. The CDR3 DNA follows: TGTGCCAGTAGTACCGATAAGACAGGCAGAAATCAGCCCCAGCATTTT.

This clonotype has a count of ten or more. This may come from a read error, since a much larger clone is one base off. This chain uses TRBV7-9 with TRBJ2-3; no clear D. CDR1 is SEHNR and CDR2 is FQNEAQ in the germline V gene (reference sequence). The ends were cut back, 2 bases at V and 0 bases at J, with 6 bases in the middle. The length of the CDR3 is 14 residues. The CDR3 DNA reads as TGTGCCAGCAGCTTAACTCTCAGCACAGATACGCAGTATTTT. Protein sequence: CASSLTLSTDTQYF.